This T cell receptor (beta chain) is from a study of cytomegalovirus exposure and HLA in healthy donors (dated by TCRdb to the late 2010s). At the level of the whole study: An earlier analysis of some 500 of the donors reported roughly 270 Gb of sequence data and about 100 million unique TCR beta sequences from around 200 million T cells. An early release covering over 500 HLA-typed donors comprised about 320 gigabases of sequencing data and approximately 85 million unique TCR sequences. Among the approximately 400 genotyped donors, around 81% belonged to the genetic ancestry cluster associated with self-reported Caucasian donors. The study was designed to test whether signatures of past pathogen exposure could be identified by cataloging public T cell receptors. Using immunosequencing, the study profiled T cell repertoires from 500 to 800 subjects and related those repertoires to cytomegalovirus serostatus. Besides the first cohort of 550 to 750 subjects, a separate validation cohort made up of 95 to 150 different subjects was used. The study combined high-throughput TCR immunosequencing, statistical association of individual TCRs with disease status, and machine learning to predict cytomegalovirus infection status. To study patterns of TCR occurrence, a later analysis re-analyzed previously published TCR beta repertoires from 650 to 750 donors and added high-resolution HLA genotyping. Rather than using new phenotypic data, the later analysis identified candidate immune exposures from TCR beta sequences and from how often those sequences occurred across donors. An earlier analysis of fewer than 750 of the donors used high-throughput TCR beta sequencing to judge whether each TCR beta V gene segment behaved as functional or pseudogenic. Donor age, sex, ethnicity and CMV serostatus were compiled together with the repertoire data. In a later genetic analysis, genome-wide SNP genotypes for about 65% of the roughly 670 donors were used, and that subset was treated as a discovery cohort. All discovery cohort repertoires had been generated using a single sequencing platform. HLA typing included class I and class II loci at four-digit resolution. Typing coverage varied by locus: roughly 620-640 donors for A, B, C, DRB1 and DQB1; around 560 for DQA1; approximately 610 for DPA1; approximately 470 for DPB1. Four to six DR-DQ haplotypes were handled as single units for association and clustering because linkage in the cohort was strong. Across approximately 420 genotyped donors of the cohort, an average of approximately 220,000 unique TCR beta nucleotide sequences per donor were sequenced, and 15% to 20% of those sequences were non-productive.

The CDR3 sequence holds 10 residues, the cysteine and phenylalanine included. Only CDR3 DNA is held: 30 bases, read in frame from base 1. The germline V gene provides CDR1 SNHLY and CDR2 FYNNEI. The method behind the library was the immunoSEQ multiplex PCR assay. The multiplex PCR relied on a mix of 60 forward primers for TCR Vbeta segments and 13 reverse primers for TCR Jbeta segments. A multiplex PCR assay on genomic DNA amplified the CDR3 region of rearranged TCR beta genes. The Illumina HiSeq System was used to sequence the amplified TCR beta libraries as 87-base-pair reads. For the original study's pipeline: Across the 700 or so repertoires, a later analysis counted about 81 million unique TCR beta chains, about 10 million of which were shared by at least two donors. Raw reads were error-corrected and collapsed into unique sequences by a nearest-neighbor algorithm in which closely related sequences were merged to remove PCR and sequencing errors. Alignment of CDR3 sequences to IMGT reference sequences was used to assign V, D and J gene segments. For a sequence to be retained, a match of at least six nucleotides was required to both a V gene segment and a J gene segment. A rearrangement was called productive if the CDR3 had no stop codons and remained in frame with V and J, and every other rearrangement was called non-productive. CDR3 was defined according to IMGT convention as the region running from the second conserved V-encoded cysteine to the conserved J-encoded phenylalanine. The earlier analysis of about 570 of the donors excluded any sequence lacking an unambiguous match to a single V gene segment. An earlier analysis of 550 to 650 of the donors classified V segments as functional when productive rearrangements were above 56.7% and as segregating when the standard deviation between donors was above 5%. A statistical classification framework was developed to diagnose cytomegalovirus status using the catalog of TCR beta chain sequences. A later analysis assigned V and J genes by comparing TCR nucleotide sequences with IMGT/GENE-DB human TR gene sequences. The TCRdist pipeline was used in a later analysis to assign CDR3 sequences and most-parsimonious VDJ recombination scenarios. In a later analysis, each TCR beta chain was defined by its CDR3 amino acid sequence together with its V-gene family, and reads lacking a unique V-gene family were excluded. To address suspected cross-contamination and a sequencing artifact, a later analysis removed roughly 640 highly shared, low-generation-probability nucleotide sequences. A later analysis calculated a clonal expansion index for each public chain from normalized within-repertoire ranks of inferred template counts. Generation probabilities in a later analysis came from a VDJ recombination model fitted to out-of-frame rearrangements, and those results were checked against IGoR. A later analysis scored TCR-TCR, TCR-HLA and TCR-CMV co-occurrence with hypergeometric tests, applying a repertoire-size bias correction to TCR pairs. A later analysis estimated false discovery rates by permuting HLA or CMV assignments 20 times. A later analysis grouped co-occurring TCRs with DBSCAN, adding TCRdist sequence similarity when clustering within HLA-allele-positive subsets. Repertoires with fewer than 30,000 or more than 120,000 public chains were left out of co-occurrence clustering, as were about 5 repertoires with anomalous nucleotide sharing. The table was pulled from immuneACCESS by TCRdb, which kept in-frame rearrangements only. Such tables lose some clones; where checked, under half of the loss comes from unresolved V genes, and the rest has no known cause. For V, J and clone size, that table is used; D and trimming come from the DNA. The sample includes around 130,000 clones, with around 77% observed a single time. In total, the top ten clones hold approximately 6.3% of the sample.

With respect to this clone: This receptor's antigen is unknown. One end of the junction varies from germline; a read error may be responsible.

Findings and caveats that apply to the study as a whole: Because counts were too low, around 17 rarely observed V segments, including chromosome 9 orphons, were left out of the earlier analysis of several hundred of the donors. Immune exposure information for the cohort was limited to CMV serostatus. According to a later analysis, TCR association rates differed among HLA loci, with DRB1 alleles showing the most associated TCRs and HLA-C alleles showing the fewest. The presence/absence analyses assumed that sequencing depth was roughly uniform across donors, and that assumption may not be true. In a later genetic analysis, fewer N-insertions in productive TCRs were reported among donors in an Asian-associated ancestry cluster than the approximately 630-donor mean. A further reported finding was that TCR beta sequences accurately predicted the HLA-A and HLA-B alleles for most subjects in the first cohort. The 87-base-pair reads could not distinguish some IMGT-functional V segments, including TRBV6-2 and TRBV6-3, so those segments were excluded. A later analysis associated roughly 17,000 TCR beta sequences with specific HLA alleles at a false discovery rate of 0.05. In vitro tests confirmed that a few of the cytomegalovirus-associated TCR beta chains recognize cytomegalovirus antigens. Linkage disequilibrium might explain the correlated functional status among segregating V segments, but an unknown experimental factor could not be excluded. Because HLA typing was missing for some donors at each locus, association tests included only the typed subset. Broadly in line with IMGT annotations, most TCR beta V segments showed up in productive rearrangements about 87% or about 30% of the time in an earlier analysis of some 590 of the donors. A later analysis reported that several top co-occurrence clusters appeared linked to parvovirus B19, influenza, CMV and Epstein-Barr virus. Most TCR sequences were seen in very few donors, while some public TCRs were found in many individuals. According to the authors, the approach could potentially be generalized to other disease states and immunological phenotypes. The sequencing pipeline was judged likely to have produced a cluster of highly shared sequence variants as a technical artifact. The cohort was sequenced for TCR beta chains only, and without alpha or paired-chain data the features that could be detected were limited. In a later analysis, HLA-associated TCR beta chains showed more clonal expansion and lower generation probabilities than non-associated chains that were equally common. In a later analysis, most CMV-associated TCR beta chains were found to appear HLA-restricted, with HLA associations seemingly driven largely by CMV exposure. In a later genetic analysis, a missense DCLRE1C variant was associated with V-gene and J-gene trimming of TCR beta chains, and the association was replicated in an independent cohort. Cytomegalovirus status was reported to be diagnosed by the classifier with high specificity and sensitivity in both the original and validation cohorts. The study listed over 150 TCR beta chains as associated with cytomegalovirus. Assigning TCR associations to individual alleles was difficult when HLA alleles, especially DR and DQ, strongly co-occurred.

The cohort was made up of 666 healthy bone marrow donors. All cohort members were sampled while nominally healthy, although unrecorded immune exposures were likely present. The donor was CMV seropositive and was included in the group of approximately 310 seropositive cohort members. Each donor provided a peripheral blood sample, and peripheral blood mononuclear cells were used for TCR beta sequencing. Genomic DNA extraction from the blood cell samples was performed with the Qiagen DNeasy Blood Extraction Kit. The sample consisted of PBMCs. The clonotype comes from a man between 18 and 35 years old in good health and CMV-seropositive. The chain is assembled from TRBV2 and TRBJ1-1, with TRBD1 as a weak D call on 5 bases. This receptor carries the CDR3 CASTPEQGGF. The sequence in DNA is TGTGCCAGCACCCCAGAGCAGGGCGGCTTT.